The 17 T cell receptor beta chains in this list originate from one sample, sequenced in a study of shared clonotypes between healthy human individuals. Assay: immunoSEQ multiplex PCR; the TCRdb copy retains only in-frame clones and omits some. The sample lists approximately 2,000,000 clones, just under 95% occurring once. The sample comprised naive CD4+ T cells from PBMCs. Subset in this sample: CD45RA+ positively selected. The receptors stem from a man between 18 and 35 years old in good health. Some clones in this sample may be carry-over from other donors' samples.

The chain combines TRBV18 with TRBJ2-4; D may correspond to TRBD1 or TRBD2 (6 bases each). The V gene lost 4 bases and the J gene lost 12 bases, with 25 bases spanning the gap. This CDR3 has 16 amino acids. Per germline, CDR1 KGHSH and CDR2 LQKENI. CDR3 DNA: TGTGCCAGCTCACAGGGTCCTTCGCCCGGGGGCGATCGTCAGTACTTC. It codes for CASSQGPSPGGDRQYF.

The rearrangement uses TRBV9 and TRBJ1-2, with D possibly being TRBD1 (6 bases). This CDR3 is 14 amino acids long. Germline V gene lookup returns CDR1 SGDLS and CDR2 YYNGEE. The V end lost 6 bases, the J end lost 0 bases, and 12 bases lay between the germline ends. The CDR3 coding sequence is TGTGCCAGCAATAGGGACATAGCTAACTATGGCTACACCTTC. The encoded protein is CASNRDIANYGYTF.

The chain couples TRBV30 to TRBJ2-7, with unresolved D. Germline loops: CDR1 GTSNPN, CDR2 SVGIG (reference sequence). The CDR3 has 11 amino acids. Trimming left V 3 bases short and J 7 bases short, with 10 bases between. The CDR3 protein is CAWSRTGEQYF. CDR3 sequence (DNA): TGTGCCTGGAGCCGTACCGGGGAGCAGTACTTC. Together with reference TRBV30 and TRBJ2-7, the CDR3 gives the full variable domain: SQTIHQWPATLVQPVGSPLSLECTVEGTSNPNLYWYRQAAGRGLQLLFYSVGIGQISSEVPQNLSASRPQDRQFILSSKKLLLSDSGFYLCAWSRTGEQYFGPGTRLTVT.

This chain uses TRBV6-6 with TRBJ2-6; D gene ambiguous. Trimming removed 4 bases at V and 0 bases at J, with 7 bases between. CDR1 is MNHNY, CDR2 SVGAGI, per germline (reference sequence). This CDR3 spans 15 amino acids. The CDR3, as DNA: TGTGCCAGCAGTTTAGGATACTCTGGGGCCAACGTCCTGACTTTC. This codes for CASSLGYSGANVLTF.

The CDR3, as DNA: TGTGCCAGCAGTTACCGGGACAGGCTTGGGGAGACCCAGTACTTC. Protein: CASSYRDRLGETQYF. The V gene is TRBV2, the J gene TRBJ2-5; 8 bases map to TRBD1. The CDR3 is 15 residues long. Trimming at V came to 5 bases and at J to 5 bases, leaving 10 bases not matched to a gene. The V gene's germline CDR1 is SNHLY and CDR2 FYNNEI.

The CDR3 loop reads CASSLRPIGTTYNEQFF. Here the CDR3 DNA reads TGCGCCAGCAGCTTGAGGCCAATCGGGACTACCTACAATGAGCAGTTCTTC. The chain uses TRBV5-1 and TRBJ2-1; 7 bases align to TRBD2. Germline V gene sequence: CDR1 SGHRS, CDR2 YFSETQ. With 1 base clipped from V and 2 bases from J, the junction kept 9 bases outside the gene matches. The CDR3 totals 17 residues.

This CDR3 is CASRSGHPTYGYTF. Written as DNA, the CDR3 is TGTGCCAGCAGATCCGGACACCCCACCTATGGCTACACCTTC. The chain couples TRBV28 to TRBJ1-2; weak D call: TRBD1 (5 bases). The CDR3 is made up of 14 amino acids. V lost 6 bases, J lost 4 bases, and 15 bases lay in between. Germline V lookup: CDR1 MDHEN, CDR2 SYDVKM.

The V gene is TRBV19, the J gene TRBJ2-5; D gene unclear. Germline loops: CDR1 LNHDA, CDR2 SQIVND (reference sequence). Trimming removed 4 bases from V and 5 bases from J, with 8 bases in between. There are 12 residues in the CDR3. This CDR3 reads CASSNYPETQYF. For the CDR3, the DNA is TGTGCCAGTAGTAACTACCCGGAGACCCAGTACTTC.

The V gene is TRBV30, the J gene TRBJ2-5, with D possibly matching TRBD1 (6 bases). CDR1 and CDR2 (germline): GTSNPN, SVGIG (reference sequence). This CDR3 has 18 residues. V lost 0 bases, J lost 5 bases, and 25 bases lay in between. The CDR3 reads CAWSVGELALQGWETQYF. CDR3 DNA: TGTGCCTGGAGTGTTGGGGAATTGGCGTTACAGGGTTGGGAGACCCAGTACTTC.

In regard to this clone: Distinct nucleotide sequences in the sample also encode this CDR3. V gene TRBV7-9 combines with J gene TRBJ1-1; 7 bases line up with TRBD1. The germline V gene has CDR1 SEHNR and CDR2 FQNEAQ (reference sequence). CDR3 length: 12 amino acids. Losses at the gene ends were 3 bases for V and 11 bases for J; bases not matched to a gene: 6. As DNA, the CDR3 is TGTGCCAGCAGCTTGGAACAGGGGAGGGCTTTCTTT. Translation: CASSLEQGRAFF.

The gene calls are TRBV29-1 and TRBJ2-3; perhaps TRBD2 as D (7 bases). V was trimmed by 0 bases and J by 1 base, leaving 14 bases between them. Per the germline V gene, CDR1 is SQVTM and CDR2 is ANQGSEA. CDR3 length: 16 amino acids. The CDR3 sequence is CSVEDLARGRTDTQYF. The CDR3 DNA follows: TGCAGCGTTGAAGATCTGGCGCGGGGGCGCACAGATACGCAGTATTTT.

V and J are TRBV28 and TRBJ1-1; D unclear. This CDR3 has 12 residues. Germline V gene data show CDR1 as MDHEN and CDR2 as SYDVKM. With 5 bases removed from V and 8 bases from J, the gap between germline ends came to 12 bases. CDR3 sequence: CASSKTTMEAFF. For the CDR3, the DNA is TGTGCCAGCAGTAAAACAACAATGGAAGCTTTCTTT.

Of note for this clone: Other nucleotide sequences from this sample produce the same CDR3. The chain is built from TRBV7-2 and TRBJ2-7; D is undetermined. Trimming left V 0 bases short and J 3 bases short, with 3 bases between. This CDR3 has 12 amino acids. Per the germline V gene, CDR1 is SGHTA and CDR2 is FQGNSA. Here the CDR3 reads CASSLALYEQYF. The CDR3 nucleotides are TGTGCCAGCAGCTTAGCCCTCTACGAGCAGTACTTC.

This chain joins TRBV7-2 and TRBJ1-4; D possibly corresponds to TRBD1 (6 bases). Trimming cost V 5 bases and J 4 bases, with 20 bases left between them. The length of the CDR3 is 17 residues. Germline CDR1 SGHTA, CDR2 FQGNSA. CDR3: CASSPDWGPRFNEKLFF. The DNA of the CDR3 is TGTGCCAGCAGCCCCGATTGGGGGCCGCGGTTTAATGAAAAACTGTTTTTT.

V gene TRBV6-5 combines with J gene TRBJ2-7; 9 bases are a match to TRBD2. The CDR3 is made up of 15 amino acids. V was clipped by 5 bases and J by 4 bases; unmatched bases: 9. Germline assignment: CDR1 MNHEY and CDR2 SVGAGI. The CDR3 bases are TGTGCCAGCAGTACCGTGGTAGCGGGAGCTTACGAGCAGTACTTC. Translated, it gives CASSTVVAGAYEQYF.

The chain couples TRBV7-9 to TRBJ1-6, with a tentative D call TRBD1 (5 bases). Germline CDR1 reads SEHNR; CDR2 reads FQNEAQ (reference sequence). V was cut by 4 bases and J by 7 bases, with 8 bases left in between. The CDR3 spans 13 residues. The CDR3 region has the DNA TGTGCCAGCAGCTCCGGGGGGAATTCACCCCTCCACTTT. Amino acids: CASSSGGNSPLHF.

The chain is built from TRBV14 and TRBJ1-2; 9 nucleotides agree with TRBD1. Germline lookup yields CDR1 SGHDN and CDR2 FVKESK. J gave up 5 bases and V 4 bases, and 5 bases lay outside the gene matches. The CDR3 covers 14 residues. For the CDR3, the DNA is TGTGCCAGCAGCCGTTCGGGACAGGGATATGGCTACACCTTC. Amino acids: CASSRSGQGYGYTF.